These T cell receptor beta chains were read from a single sample in a study of naive and memory T cell subsets. MiXCR was run by TCRdb on the UMI-ligation and nested PCR reads, yielding one entry per CDR3 protein. Here the sample spans some 150,000 distinct CDR3 sequences, about a sixth being singletons. Sample: naive CD4+ T cells from blood. All receptors come from a human donor in good health. Each CDR3 is given with its conserved first and last residue. A D gene is named only where the DNA matches it firmly. For some rows the clone size is stated as once, few or many, or as a class when expanded; others skip it.

D gene: TRBD2; V gene: TRBV2; J gene: TRBJ2-2; clone size: few; CDR3 DNA: TGTGCCAGCAAGAGATCGGGACTAGCGGGAGTTAAAACCGGGGAGCTGTTTTTT; CDR3 protein: CASKRSGLAGVKTGELFF
D gene: TRBD2; V gene: TRBV19; J gene: TRBJ2-1; clone size: NA; CDR3 DNA: TGTGCCAGTAGTTCAAGACGGACTAGCTTAATAGGGTACAATGAGCAGTTCTTC; CDR3 protein: CASSSRRTSLIGYNEQFF
D gene: NA; V gene: TRBV5-5; J gene: TRBJ2-6; clone size: NA; CDR3 DNA: TGTGCCAGCAGCCCCGCATTCGAGCAGGGCATCTCTGGGGCCAACGTCCTGACTTTC; CDR3 protein: CASSPAFEQGISGANVLTF
D gene: NA; V gene: TRBV7-2; J gene: TRBJ2-3; clone size: few; CDR3 DNA: TGTGCCAGCAGCTTAGATGGGGGAACAGATACGCAGTATTTT; CDR3 protein: CASSLDGGTDTQYF
D gene: NA; V gene: TRBV5-1; J gene: TRBJ2-1; clone size: NA; CDR3 DNA: TGCGCCAGCAGAAGACCTAGCGAGTACAATGAGCAGTTCTTC; CDR3 protein: CASRRPSEYNEQFF
D gene: TRBD1; V gene: TRBV15; J gene: TRBJ1-1; clone size: NA; CDR3 DNA: TGTGCCACCAGCAGAGATAGAACAGGGGTCGCTTTCTTT; CDR3 protein: CATSRDRTGVAFF
D gene: NA; V gene: TRBV7-2; J gene: TRBJ2-5; clone size: few; CDR3 DNA: TGTGCCAGCAGCCCGGACTTTCTCTACCAAGAGACCCAGTACTTC; CDR3 protein: CASSPDFLYQETQYF
D gene: NA; V gene: TRBV12-3/TRBV12-4; J gene: TRBJ2-2; clone size: few; CDR3 DNA: TGTGCCAGCAGTTTTGGTCTGAACACCGGGGAGCTGTTTTTT; CDR3 protein: CASSFGLNTGELFF
D gene: NA; V gene: TRBV29-1; J gene: TRBJ1-1; clone size: NA; CDR3 DNA: TGCAGCGCATTTAATGGCAGGGCTACTGAAGCTTTCTTT; CDR3 protein: CSAFNGRATEAFF
D gene: NA; V gene: TRBV20-1; J gene: TRBJ2-3; clone size: few; CDR3 DNA: TGCAGTGCTAGAGATTACCGGGAAGGATCGCATACGCAGTATTTT; CDR3 protein: CSARDYREGSHTQYF
D gene: TRBD2; V gene: TRBV6-5; J gene: TRBJ2-2; clone size: NA; CDR3 DNA: TGTGCCAGCATCGCCGCGGGAGGGAGCACCGGGGAGCTGTTTTTT; CDR3 protein: CASIAAGGSTGELFF
D gene: NA; V gene: TRBV28; J gene: TRBJ2-7; clone size: many; CDR3 DNA: TGTGCCAGCAGCGCGGTCCTCTACGAGCAGTACTTC; CDR3 protein: CASSAVLYEQYF
D gene: TRBD2; V gene: TRBV7-8; J gene: TRBJ2-7; clone size: few; CDR3 DNA: TGTGCCAGCAGCCTCGGAGCGGGGTACGAGCAGTACTTC; CDR3 protein: CASSLGAGYEQYF
D gene: TRBD2; V gene: TRBV3-1; J gene: TRBJ2-7; clone size: NA; CDR3 DNA: TGTGCCAGCAGCCTCGGGACTAGCGGGAGGTCGAACTACGAGCAGTACTTC; CDR3 protein: CASSLGTSGRSNYEQYF
D gene: NA; V gene: TRBV20-1; J gene: TRBJ1-5; clone size: NA; CDR3 DNA: TGCAGTGCTAGTGTTAACGCGGAAGCCCAGCATTTT; CDR3 protein: CSASVNAEAQHF
D gene: NA; V gene: TRBV4-1; J gene: TRBJ2-1; clone size: NA; CDR3 DNA: TGCGCCAGCAGCCAAGAGGGGGGCTTGGCTTCCAATGAGCAGTTCTTC; CDR3 protein: CASSQEGGLASNEQFF
D gene: TRBD2; V gene: TRBV2; J gene: TRBJ2-1; clone size: NA; CDR3 DNA: TGTGCCAGCAGCCCTCGACTAGCGGGAGATGAGCAGTTCTTC; CDR3 protein: CASSPRLAGDEQFF
D gene: NA; V gene: TRBV6-2/TRBV6-3; J gene: TRBJ2-1; clone size: NA; CDR3 DNA: TGTGCCAGCACCCAAAGGATCGGCGCAAGCTCCTACAATGAGCAGTTCTTC; CDR3 protein: CASTQRIGASSYNEQFF
D gene: NA; V gene: TRBV6-2/TRBV6-3; J gene: TRBJ1-1; clone size: NA; CDR3 DNA: TGTGCCAGCACGGAAAACACTGAAGCTTTCTTT; CDR3 protein: CASTENTEAFF
D gene: NA; V gene: TRBV7-3; J gene: TRBJ1-1; clone size: NA; CDR3 DNA: TGTGCCAGCAGCTCCACCAGGAACACTGAAGCTTTCTTT; CDR3 protein: CASSSTRNTEAFF
D gene: NA; V gene: TRBV7-6; J gene: TRBJ2-5; clone size: few; CDR3 DNA: TGTGCCAGCAGCTTAGCGCGGCCGACCCAAGAGACCCAGTACTTC; CDR3 protein: CASSLARPTQETQYF
D gene: TRBD1; V gene: TRBV12-3/TRBV12-4; J gene: TRBJ2-2; clone size: NA; CDR3 DNA: TGTGCCAGCACCCCGACAGGGAAGAACACCGGGGAGCTGTTTTTT; CDR3 protein: CASTPTGKNTGELFF
D gene: NA; V gene: TRBV7-9; J gene: TRBJ2-2; clone size: many; CDR3 DNA: TGTGCCAGCAGCTTAACCGGCACCGGGGAGCTGTTTTTT; CDR3 protein: CASSLTGTGELFF
D gene: NA; V gene: TRBV6-2/TRBV6-3; J gene: TRBJ1-5; clone size: few; CDR3 DNA: TGTGCCAGCAGCCGCGAAGGGCCCCAGCATTTT; CDR3 protein: CASSREGPQHF
D gene: NA; V gene: TRBV5-1; J gene: TRBJ2-2; clone size: few; CDR3 DNA: TGCGCCAGCAGCCCTACCCCAGGGGCGAGCACCGGGGAGCTGTTTTTT; CDR3 protein: CASSPTPGASTGELFF
D gene: NA; V gene: TRBV4-1; J gene: TRBJ2-2; clone size: NA; CDR3 DNA: TGCGCCAGCAGCCAAGTAGCAGGGGCCGGGGAGCTGTTTTTT; CDR3 protein: CASSQVAGAGELFF
D gene: NA; V gene: TRBV7-8; J gene: TRBJ2-5; clone size: NA; CDR3 DNA: TGTGCCAGCAGCCCTCATGCGGTTGAGACCCAGTACTTC; CDR3 protein: CASSPHAVETQYF
D gene: NA; V gene: TRBV5-1; J gene: TRBJ2-7; clone size: few; CDR3 DNA: TGCGCCAGCAAATTAGATTTTTCCCACCGGGACCGATCCTACGAGCAGTACTTC; CDR3 protein: CASKLDFSHRDRSYEQYF
D gene: TRBD2; V gene: TRBV18; J gene: TRBJ2-7; clone size: few; CDR3 DNA: TGTGCCAGCTCACCCCCTGGACTAGCGGGAGGGAACGGGCAGTACTTC; CDR3 protein: CASSPPGLAGGNGQYF
D gene: NA; V gene: TRBV2; J gene: TRBJ2-1; clone size: NA; CDR3 DNA: TGTGCCAGCAGATACACTAGTGGCGGGTTTAGTGAGCAGTTCTTC; CDR3 protein: CASRYTSGGFSEQFF
D gene: NA; V gene: TRBV11-2; J gene: TRBJ2-3; clone size: few; CDR3 DNA: TGTGCCAGCAGCCCCGGACCCGTTTCGGCGGCCAGGGGTACAGATACGCAGTATTTT; CDR3 protein: CASSPGPVSAARGTDTQYF
D gene: TRBD2; V gene: TRBV7-2; J gene: TRBJ2-7; clone size: few; CDR3 DNA: TGTGCCAGCAGCCAACCACGAGGGACTAGCGGGAGAGGCGAGCAGTACTTC; CDR3 protein: CASSQPRGTSGRGEQYF
D gene: NA; V gene: TRBV7-2; J gene: TRBJ2-3; clone size: few; CDR3 DNA: TGTGCCAGCAGTCTCACCCAGGGCGGGAGCACAGATACGCAGTATTTT; CDR3 protein: CASSLTQGGSTDTQYF
D gene: TRBD2; V gene: TRBV7-3; J gene: TRBJ2-5; clone size: NA; CDR3 DNA: TGTGCCAGCAGCCTCGGACTAGCTGGTCAAGAGACCCAGTACTTC; CDR3 protein: CASSLGLAGQETQYF
D gene: TRBD2; V gene: TRBV7-9; J gene: TRBJ2-2; clone size: few; CDR3 DNA: TGTGCCAGCAGCTTAGTTTCGCTAGCGGGAGGAAAAACCACCGGGGAGCTGTTTTTT; CDR3 protein: CASSLVSLAGGKTTGELFF
D gene: TRBD2; V gene: TRBV29-1; J gene: TRBJ2-1; clone size: NA; CDR3 DNA: TGCAGCGTTGGTAGGACTAGCGGCTTGGGGGAGCAGTTCTTC; CDR3 protein: CSVGRTSGLGEQFF
D gene: NA; V gene: TRBV6-5; J gene: TRBJ2-2; clone size: few; CDR3 DNA: TGTGCCAGCAGACGGGACATTAGCGCCGGGGAGCTGTTTTTT; CDR3 protein: CASRRDISAGELFF
D gene: NA; V gene: TRBV25-1; J gene: TRBJ2-5; clone size: NA; CDR3 DNA: TGTGCCAGCAGTGTAGCAGAGACCCAGTACTTC; CDR3 protein: CASSVAETQYF
D gene: TRBD1; V gene: TRBV2; J gene: TRBJ2-3; clone size: few; CDR3 DNA: TGTGCCAGCAGACCTATCAGGGGGCTCACAGATACGCAGTATTTT; CDR3 protein: CASRPIRGLTDTQYF
D gene: NA; V gene: TRBV5-1; J gene: TRBJ2-2; clone size: NA; CDR3 DNA: TGCGCCAGCAGCTACCAATTGAACACCGGGGAGCTGTTTTTT; CDR3 protein: CASSYQLNTGELFF
D gene: NA; V gene: TRBV27; J gene: TRBJ2-5; clone size: NA; CDR3 DNA: TGTGCCAGCAGTATGGGCCACCAAGAGACCCAGTACTTC; CDR3 protein: CASSMGHQETQYF
D gene: NA; V gene: TRBV10-3; J gene: TRBJ2-6; clone size: NA; CDR3 DNA: TGTGCCATCAGTCTCCAACTACAGGGAAGTTCTGGGGCCAACGTCCTGACTTTC; CDR3 protein: CAISLQLQGSSGANVLTF
D gene: NA; V gene: TRBV20-1; J gene: TRBJ2-2; clone size: few; CDR3 DNA: TGCAGTGGTAGCAGGGAGCCCGGGGAGCTGTTTTTT; CDR3 protein: CSGSREPGELFF
D gene: TRBD1; V gene: TRBV2; J gene: TRBJ2-1; clone size: few; CDR3 DNA: TGTGCCAGCAGCGCGGGACAGGGTCTCTACAATGAGCAGTTCTTC; CDR3 protein: CASSAGQGLYNEQFF
D gene: NA; V gene: TRBV20-1; J gene: TRBJ1-2; clone size: NA; CDR3 DNA: TGCAGTGCTAGAGAGGGAGGAAACTATGGCTACACCTTC; CDR3 protein: CSAREGGNYGYTF
D gene: TRBD1; V gene: TRBV5-5; J gene: TRBJ1-2; clone size: few; CDR3 DNA: TGTGCCAGCAGACTGGGACAGAACTATGGCTACACCTTC; CDR3 protein: CASRLGQNYGYTF